This T cell receptor beta chain stems from a study of shared clonotypes between healthy human individuals. The wider study: Those who served as donors were two women and three men between the ages of 18 and 49. Overall study results and limits: Roughly 5% of naive CD4 clonotypes were common to a few donors.

Germline values: CDR1 SNHLY, CDR2 FYNNEI. This CDR3 spans 18 amino acids. Trimming took 3 bases from V and 3 from J, leaving 18 bases between them. Naive-designated CD8 cells lacked CD45RO, were positively enriched for CCR7, and omitted terminally differentiated effector memory CD45RA+ cells. Only in-frame clones appear in the TCRdb table, and some are missing; sequencing was by immunoSEQ multiplex PCR. The sample includes fewer than 850,000 clones, around 96% seen only once; the top ten take less than 0.25%. For this clone: Its antigen is not known.

The chain combines TRBV2 with TRBJ2-6, with a possible D match to TRBD1 (7 bases). The material sequenced was naive CD8+ T cells sorted from blood. The receptor's source is a man aged 25-45 years in good health. The CDR3 sequence: CASSDRAEGAYGANVLTF. The DNA for the CDR3 is TGTGCCAGCAGTGATAGAGCGGAGGGGGCCTATGGGGCCAACGTCCTGACTTTC.